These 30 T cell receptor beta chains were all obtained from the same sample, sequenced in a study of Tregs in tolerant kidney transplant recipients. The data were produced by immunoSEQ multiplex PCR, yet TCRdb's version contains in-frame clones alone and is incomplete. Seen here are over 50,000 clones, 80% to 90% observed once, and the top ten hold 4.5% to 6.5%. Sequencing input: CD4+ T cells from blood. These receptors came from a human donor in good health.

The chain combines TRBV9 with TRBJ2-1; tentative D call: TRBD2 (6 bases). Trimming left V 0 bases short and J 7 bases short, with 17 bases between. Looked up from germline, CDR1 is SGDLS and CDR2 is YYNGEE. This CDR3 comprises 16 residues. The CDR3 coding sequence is TGTGCCAGCAGCGTAGCTCGGGAGCGAACGGAGAATGAGCAGTTCTTC. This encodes CASSVARERTENEQFF.

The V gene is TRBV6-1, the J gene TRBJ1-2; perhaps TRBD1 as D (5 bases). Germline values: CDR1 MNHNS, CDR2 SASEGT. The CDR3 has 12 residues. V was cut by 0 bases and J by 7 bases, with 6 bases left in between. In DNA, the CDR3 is TGTGCCAGCAGTGAAGCGGGGGGTGGCTACACCTTC. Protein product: CASSEAGGGYTF.

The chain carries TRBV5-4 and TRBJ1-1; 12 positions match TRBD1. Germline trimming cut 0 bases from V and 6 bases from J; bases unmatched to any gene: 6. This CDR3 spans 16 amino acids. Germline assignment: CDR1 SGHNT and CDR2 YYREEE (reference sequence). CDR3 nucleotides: TGTGCCAGCAGCTTGGGGGACAGGGGGCTTGCGGCTGAAGCTTTCTTT. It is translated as CASSLGDRGLAAEAFF.

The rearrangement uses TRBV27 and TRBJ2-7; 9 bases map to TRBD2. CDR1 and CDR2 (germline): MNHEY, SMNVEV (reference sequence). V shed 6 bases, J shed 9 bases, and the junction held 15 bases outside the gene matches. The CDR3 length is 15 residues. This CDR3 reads CASSQSGRTLSRQYF. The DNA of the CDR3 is TGTGCCAGCAGCCAAAGCGGGAGGACCTTAAGTAGGCAGTACTTC.

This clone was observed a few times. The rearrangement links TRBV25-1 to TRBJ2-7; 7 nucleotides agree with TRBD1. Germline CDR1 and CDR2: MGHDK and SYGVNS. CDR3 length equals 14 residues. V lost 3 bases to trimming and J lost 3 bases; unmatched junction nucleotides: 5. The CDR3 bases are TGTGCCAGCAGTGAGGGTGGGACAGACTACGAGCAGTACTTC. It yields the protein CASSEGGTDYEQYF.

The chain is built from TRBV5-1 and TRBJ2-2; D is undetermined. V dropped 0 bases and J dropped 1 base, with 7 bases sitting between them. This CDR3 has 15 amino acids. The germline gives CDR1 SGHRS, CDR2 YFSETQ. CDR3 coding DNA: TGCGCCAGCAGCTTGGAAGCTGGGAACACCGGGGAGCTGTTTTTT. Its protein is CASSLEAGNTGELFF.

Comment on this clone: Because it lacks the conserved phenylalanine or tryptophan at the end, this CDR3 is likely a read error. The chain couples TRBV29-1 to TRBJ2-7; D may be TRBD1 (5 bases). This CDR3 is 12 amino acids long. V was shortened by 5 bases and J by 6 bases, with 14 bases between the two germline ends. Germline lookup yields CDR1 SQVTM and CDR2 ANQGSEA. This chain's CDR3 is CSVRVRVGEQYL. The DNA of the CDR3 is TGCAGCGTTCGGGTCAGGGTAGGCGAGCAGTACCTC.

DNA for the CDR3: TGTGCCAGCAGTCCCCCGACATTACTAGGACTAGCGGGGTCCCGCGAGCAGTACTTC. It yields the protein CASSPPTLLGLAGSREQYF. The chain has TRBV27 and TRBJ2-7; 12 nucleotides line up with TRBD2. The junction had 20 bases not matched to a gene; V was cut back by 5 bases and J by 6 bases. The CDR3 has 19 residues. Germline CDR1 MNHEY, CDR2 SMNVEV (reference sequence).

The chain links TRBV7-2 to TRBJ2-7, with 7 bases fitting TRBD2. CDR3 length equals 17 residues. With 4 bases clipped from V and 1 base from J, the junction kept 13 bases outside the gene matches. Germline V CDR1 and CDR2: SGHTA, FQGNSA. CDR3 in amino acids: CASSSPLRGSRSYEQYF. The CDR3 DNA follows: TGTGCCAGCAGCTCCCCTCTGCGCGGGAGTCGATCCTACGAGCAGTACTTC. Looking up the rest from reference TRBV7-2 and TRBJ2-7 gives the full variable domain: GAGVSQSPSNKVTEKGKDVELRCDPISGHTALYWYRQSLGQGLEFLIYFQGNSAPDKSGLPSDRFSAERTGGSVSTLTIQRTQQEDSAVYLCASSSPLRGSRSYEQYFGPGTRLTVT.

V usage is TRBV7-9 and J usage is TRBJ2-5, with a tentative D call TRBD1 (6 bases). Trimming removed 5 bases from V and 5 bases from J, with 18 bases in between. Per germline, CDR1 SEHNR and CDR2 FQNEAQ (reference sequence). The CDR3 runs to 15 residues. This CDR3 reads CASSPFSWGPETQYF. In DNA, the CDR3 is TGTGCCAGCAGCCCGTTTTCATGGGGGCCGGAGACCCAGTACTTC.

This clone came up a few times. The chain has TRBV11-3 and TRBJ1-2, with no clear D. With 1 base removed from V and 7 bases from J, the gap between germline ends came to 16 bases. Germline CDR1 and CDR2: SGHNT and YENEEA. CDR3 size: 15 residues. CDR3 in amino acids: CASSLGATIFGGYTF. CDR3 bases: TGTGCCAGCAGCTTAGGGGCAACCATATTTGGTGGCTACACCTTC.

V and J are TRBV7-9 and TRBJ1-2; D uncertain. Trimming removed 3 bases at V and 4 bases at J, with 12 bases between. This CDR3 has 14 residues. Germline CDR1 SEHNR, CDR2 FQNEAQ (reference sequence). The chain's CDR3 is CASSLLQVSYGYTF. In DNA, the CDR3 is TGTGCCAGCAGCTTGTTACAAGTTAGCTATGGCTACACCTTC.

The CDR3 reads CASSFGSAYGYTF. CDR3 nucleotides: TGTGCCAGCAGCTTTGGCAGTGCGTATGGCTACACCTTC. This chain joins TRBV7-2 and TRBJ1-2; D remains unclear. V was clipped by 3 bases and J by 5 bases, with 10 bases between them. The CDR3 covers 13 residues. Germline-derived CDR1 and CDR2 are SGHTA and FQGNSA.

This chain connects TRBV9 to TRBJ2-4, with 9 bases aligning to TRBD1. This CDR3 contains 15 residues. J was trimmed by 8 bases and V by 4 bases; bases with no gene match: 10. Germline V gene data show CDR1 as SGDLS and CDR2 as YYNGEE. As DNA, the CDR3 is TGTGCCAGCAGCCCTGATGGGACAGGGCGAGACATTCAGTACTTC. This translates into CASSPDGTGRDIQYF.

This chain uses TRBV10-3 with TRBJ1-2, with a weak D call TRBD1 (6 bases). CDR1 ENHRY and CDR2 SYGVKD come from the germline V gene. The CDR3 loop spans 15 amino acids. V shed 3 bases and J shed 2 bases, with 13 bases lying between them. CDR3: CAISEVIRGNYGYTF. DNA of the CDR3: TGTGCCATCAGTGAAGTCATTAGGGGGAACTATGGCTACACCTTC.

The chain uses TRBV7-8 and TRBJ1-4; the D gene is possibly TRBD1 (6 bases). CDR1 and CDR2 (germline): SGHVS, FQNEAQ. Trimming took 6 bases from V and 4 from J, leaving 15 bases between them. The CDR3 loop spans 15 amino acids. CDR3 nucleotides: TGTGCCAGCAGACAAAGAGGACAGCATAATGAAAAACTGTTTTTT. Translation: CASRQRGQHNEKLFF.

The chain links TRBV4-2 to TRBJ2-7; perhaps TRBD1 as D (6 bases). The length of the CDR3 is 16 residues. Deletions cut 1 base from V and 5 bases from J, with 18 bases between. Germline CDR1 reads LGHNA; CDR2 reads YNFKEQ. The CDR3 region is CASSQAVRRGGHEQYF. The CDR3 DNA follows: TGTGCCAGCAGCCAAGCAGTCCGCAGGGGTGGCCACGAGCAGTACTTC.

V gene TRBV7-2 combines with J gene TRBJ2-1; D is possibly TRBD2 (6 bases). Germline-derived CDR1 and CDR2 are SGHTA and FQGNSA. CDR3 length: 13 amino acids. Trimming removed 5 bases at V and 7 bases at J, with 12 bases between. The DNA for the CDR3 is TGTGCCAGCAGCGAGGGACTGGGTAATGAGCAGTTCTTC. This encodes CASSEGLGNEQFF.

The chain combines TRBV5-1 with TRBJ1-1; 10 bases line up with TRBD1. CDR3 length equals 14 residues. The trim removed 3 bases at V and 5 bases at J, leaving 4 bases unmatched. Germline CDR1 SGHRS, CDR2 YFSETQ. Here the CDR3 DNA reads TGCGCCAGCAGCTCTGGGACAGGGGAGACTGAAGCTTTCTTT. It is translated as CASSSGTGETEAFF.

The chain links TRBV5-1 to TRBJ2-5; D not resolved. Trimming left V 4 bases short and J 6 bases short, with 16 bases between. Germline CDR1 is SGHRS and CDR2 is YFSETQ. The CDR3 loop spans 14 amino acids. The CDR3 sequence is CASSLGRDAKTQYF. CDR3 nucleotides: TGCGCCAGCAGCCTGGGTAGGGATGCGAAGACCCAGTACTTC. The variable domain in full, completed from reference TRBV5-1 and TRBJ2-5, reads KAGVTQTPRYLIKTRGQQVTLSCSPISGHRSVSWYQQTPGQGLQFLFEYFSETQRNKGNFPGRFSGRQFSNSRSEMNVSTLELGDSALYLCASSLGRDAKTQYFGPGTRLLVL.

The CDR3 region is CASSVTPNTGELFF. CDR3 DNA: TGTGCCAGCAGCGTGACGCCGAACACCGGGGAGCTGTTTTTT. The J gene is TRBJ2-2, the V gene TRBV9, with D unclear. This CDR3 has 14 residues. The germline CDR1 and CDR2 sequences are SGDLS and YYNGEE. V was clipped by 2 bases and J by 0 bases, with 5 bases between them.

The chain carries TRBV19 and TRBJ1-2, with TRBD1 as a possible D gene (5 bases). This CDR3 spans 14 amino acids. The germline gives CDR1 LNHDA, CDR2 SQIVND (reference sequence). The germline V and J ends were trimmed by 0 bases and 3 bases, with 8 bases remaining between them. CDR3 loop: CASSIDQGDYGYTF. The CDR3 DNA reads TGTGCCAGTAGTATAGATCAGGGAGACTATGGCTACACCTTC.

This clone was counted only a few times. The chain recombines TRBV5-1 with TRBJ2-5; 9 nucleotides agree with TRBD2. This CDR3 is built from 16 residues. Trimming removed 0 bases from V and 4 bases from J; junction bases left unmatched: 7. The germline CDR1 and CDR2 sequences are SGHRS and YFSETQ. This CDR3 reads CASSLAEAGGPETQYF. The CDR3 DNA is TGCGCCAGCAGCTTGGCCGAAGCGGGGGGACCAGAGACCCAGTACTTC.

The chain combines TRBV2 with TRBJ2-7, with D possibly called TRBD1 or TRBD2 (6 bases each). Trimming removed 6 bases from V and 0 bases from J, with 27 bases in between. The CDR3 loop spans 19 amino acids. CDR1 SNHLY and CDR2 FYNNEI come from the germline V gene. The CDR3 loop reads CASSLIRVGAIGSSYEQYF. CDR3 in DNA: TGTGCCAGCAGCCTCATCCGTGTGGGGGCTATCGGGAGCTCCTACGAGCAGTACTTC.

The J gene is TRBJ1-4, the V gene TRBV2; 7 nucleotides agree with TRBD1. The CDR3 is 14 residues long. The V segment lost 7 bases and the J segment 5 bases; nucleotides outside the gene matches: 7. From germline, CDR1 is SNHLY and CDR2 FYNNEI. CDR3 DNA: TGTGCCAGCACTCGACAGGGCTCGAATGAAAAACTGTTTTTT. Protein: CASTRQGSNEKLFF.

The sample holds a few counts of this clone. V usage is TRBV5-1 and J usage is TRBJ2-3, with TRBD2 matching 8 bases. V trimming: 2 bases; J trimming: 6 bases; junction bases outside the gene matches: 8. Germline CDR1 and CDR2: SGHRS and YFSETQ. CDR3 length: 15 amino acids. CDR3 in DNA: TGCGCCAGCAGCTTAGGAGCGGGAGAAGGGGATACGCAGTATTTT. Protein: CASSLGAGEGDTQYF.

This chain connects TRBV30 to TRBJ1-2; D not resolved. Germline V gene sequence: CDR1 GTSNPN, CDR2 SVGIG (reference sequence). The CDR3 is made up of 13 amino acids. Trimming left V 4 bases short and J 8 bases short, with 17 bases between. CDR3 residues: CAWTSGVRRGYTF. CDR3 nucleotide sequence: TGTGCCTGGACGAGTGGGGTACGGCGGGGCTACACCTTC.

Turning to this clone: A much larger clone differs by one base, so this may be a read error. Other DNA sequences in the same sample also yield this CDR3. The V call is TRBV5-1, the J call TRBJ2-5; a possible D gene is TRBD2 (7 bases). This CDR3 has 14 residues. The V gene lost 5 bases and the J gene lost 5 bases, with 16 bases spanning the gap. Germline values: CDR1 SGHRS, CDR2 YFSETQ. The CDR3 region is CASSRGEGGETQYF. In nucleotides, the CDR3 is TGCGCCAGCAGTCGAGGTGAGGGGGGGGAGACCCAGTACTTC.

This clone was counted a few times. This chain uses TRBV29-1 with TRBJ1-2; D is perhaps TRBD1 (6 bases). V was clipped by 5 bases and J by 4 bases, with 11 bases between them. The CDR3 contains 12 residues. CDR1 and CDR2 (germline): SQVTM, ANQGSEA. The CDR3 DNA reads TGCAGCGTTTCGGAACAGGGCTATGGCTACACCTTC. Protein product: CSVSEQGYGYTF. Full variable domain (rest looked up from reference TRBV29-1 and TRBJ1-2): SAVISQKPSRDICQRGTSLTIQCQVDSQVTMMFWYRQQPGQSLTLIATANQGSEATYESGFVIDKFPISRPNLTFSTLTVSNMSPEDSSIYLCSVSEQGYGYTFGSGTRLTVV.

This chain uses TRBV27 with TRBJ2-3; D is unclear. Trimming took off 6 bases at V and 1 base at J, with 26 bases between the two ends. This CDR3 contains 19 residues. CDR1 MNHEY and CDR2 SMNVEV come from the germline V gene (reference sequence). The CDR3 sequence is CASRPSFAPKNWGTDTQYF. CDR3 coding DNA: TGTGCCAGCAGACCGTCGTTCGCGCCCAAAAATTGGGGCACAGATACGCAGTATTTT.